The 15 T cell receptor beta chains below all came from one sample that was sequenced in a study of T cells after yellow fever vaccination. TCRdb reprocessed the 5' RACE reads with MiXCR, giving one entry per CDR3 protein. The repertoire consists of some 220,000 distinct CDR3 sequences, with approximately 3.3% occurring once and the leading ten covering around 3.2%. The sample consisted of CD4+ T cells sorted from PBMCs, taken 10 days after the yellow fever booster vaccination. The receptors stem from a man aged 18 to 35 who received the YFV17D yellow fever vaccine.

CDR3 loop: CASSFLFSGANVLTF. As DNA, the CDR3 is TGTGCCAGCAGTTTTTTGTTCTCTGGGGCCAACGTCCTGACTTTC. The V call is TRBV28, the J call TRBJ2-6; D unresolved. CDR1 is MDHEN and CDR2 is SYDVKM in the germline V gene. This CDR3 spans 15 amino acids. The germline V and J ends were trimmed by 3 bases and 0 bases, with 6 bases remaining between them.

The rearrangement joins TRBV11-2 to TRBJ2-5; D unclear. The V end was cut by 4 bases, the J end by 4 bases, with 13 bases between. The germline V gene encodes CDR1 SGHAT and CDR2 FQNNGV. The length of the CDR3 is 14 residues. The CDR3 here is CASSSRATPETQYF. DNA of the CDR3: TGTGCCAGCAGCTCCCGGGCCACGCCAGAGACCCAGTACTTC. Supplemented by reference TRBV11-2 and TRBJ2-5, the full variable domain reads EAGVAQSPRYKIIEKRQSVAFWCNPISGHATLYWYQQILGQGPKLLIQFQNNGVVDDSQLPKDRFSAERLKGVDSTLKIQPAKLEDSAVYLCASSSRATPETQYFGPGTRLLVL.

This clonotype was counted at least ten times. The V and J genes are TRBV5-6 and TRBJ1-6, with TRBD1 matching 9 bases. The CDR3 length is 15 residues. The ends lost 2 bases at V and 10 bases at J; junction bases unmatched: 7. CDR1 and CDR2 (germline): SGHDT, YYEEEE. As DNA, the CDR3 is TGTGCCAGCAGCTTCAGGACAGGGGCCGGATCACCCCTCCACTTT. The encoded protein is CASSFRTGAGSPLHF.

The table lists this clonotype with many counts. J is TRBJ1-5 and V is TRBV12-3 or TRBV12-4; no reliable D call. The CDR3 loop spans 12 amino acids. The V gene lost 3 bases and the J gene lost 4 bases, with 4 bases spanning the gap. CDR3 protein: CASSFRNQPQHF. The DNA for the CDR3 is TGTGCCAGCAGTTTCCGTAATCAGCCCCAGCATTTT.

This clonotype was seen more than once but under ten times. The chain employs TRBV30 and TRBJ1-4; TRBD1 is a possible D gene (5 bases). Per the germline V gene, CDR1 is GTSNPN and CDR2 is SVGIG (reference sequence). The CDR3 has 13 amino acids. The V and J ends lost 0 bases and 10 bases respectively, with 12 bases between them. In nucleotides, the CDR3 is TGTGCCTGGAGTGTAGGGGACGGGACAAAACTGTTTTTT. Its protein product is CAWSVGDGTKLFF.

This clonotype came up many times. This chain uses TRBV4-1 with TRBJ2-7; TRBD2 might be the D (6 bases). Trimming left V 1 base short and J 7 bases short, with 23 bases between. The CDR3 has 17 amino acids. Looked up from germline, CDR1 is MGHRA and CDR2 is YSYEKL. The CDR3 spells CASSQGRILGRSGEQYF. The CDR3 coding sequence is TGCGCCAGCAGCCAAGGGAGGATTCTGGGACGAAGCGGGGAGCAGTACTTC.

The sample holds many counts of this clonotype. The V call is TRBV20-1, the J call TRBJ1-1; D is undetermined. The CDR3 extends over 12 amino acids. The V end was cut by 3 bases, the J end by 7 bases, with 12 bases between. The V gene's germline CDR1 is DFQATT and CDR2 SNEGSKA (reference sequence). The CDR3 bases are TGCAGTGCTAGCAGGCGTGGGGTTGAAGCTTTCTTT. It translates to CSASRRGVEAFF.

V and J are TRBV3-1 and TRBJ1-6; the D gene is possibly TRBD1 (5 bases). V was clipped by 4 bases and J by 10 bases, with 17 bases between them. The germline V gene encodes CDR1 LGHDT and CDR2 YNNKEL (reference sequence). The CDR3 covers 15 residues. CDR3 sequence: CASSPSIRGGSPLHF. CDR3 nucleotides: TGTGCCAGCAGCCCAAGTATACGGGGCGGCTCACCCCTCCACTTT.

This clonotype was counted many times. V is TRBV5-1 and J is TRBJ2-2, with 9 bases lining up with TRBD2. Germline V lookup: CDR1 SGHRS, CDR2 YFSETQ. The junction had 7 bases not matched to a gene; V was cut back by 1 base and J by 6 bases. CDR3 length equals 16 residues. CDR3 DNA: TGCGCCAGCAGCTTGAGGCCTAGCGGGGTTGCCGGGGAGCTGTTTTTT. As protein: CASSLRPSGVAGELFF.

Many counts were recorded for this clonotype. The rearrangement joins TRBV6-1 to TRBJ2-7; D uncertain. Per germline, CDR1 MNHNS and CDR2 SASEGT. The CDR3 has 11 residues. Trimming shortened V by 10 bases and J by 2 bases, and 9 bases separated the two germline ends. The CDR3 loop is CATRAAYEQYF. The CDR3 DNA reads TGTGCCACCCGGGCCGCCTACGAGCAGTACTTC.

This clonotype was observed at least ten times. CDR3 residues: CACRHEQFF. CDR3 coding DNA: TGTGCCTGCCGGCATGAGCAGTTCTTC. The rearrangement joins TRBV7-7 to TRBJ2-1; D is unresolved. Germline-derived CDR1 and CDR2 are SSHAT and FNYEAQ (reference sequence). V lost 11 bases, J lost 8 bases, and 7 bases lay in between. The CDR3 loop spans 9 amino acids.

The chain recombines TRBV7-9 with TRBJ2-7; no clear D gene. V was clipped by 4 bases and J by 3 bases, with 13 bases between them. Germline CDR1 is SEHNR and CDR2 is FQNEAQ (reference sequence). The CDR3 spans 14 residues. CDR3 protein: CASSSPLGFYEQYF. DNA for the CDR3: TGTGCCAGCAGCTCTCCTCTGGGTTTCTACGAGCAGTACTTC.

In its sample, this clonotype was seen a few times. The V and J genes are TRBV12-3 or TRBV12-4 and TRBJ2-2; D unclear. V was cut by 3 bases and J by 5 bases, with 4 bases left in between. The CDR3 has 12 amino acids. CDR3 sequence reads: CASSFVTGELFF. The CDR3 DNA sequence: TGTGCCAGCAGTTTTGTGACCGGGGAGCTGTTTTTT.

The chain has TRBV10-3 and TRBJ2-7; D possibly matches TRBD1 or TRBD2 (5 bases each). Per germline, CDR1 ENHRY and CDR2 SYGVKD. The CDR3 length is 17 residues. V was pared by 2 bases and J by 7 bases, with 24 bases between. The CDR3 loop is CAISEEGMGPNLEEQYF. CDR3 in DNA: TGTGCCATCAGTGAGGAGGGGATGGGGCCCAACCTGGAGGAGCAGTACTTC.

J is TRBJ1-6 and V is TRBV12-3 or TRBV12-4; D remains ambiguous. The CDR3 consists of 16 residues. Deletions cut 2 bases from V and 0 bases from J, with 8 bases between. The CDR3 here is CASSLSHSSYNSPLHF. CDR3 bases: TGTGCCAGCAGTTTAAGCCACAGCTCCTATAATTCACCCCTCCACTTT.